These 23 T cell receptor beta chains share one sample of origin, sequenced in a study of T cells in Graves' hyperthyroidism and ophthalmopathy. From RNA transcripts, TCR beta CDR3 regions were amplified. The study used the HTBI primer set for a first-round RT-PCR of the TCR CDR3. MiXCR, run by TCRdb on the multiplex PCR reads, gives a single entry per CDR3 protein. The sample lists roughly 800,000 distinct CDR3 sequences, over 35% seen once, with approximately 8.7% in the top ten. The material sequenced was blood. These receptors were taken from a man between 18 and 35 years old with Graves' hyperthyroidism.

This clonotype has more than one count but fewer than ten. A junction end diverges from the germline sequence, so it may reflect a read error. J is TRBJ1-6 and V is TRBV10-3; TRBD1 is a possible D gene (5 bases). The germline V gene encodes CDR1 ENHRY and CDR2 SYGVKD. This CDR3 contains 13 residues. CDR3 amino acids: CASSDRNNSPLHF. The CDR3, as DNA: TGTGCCAGCAGTGACAGAAATAATTCACCCCTCCACTTT.

This chain connects TRBV7-2 to TRBJ1-3, with TRBD1 identical over 11 bases. Trimming at V came to 3 bases and at J to 5 bases, leaving 9 bases not matched to a gene. Germline assignment: CDR1 SGHTA and CDR2 FQGNSA. The CDR3 covers 17 residues. In nucleotides, the CDR3 is TGTGCCAGCAGCTTCCACGCCGGGACAGGGGGAAGAAACACCATATATTTT. This encodes CASSFHAGTGGRNTIYF.

At least ten counts were recorded for this clonotype. The chain joins TRBV29-1 to TRBJ1-1; TRBD1 agrees at 7 bases. CDR3 length: 13 amino acids. Germline V gene sequence: CDR1 SQVTM, CDR2 ANQGSEA. V shed 7 bases and J 4 bases; nucleotides not matched to a gene: 9. CDR3 protein: CSADREGSTEAFF. CDR3 DNA: TGCAGCGCTGACAGGGAAGGAAGCACTGAAGCTTTCTTT.

As to this clonotype: At one end the junction does not follow the germline gene, possibly because of a read error. The V gene is TRBV11-2, the J gene TRBJ1-2; weak D call: TRBD1 (5 bases). CDR3 length equals 12 residues. Germline V gene lookup returns CDR1 SGHAT and CDR2 FQNNGV. The CDR3 is CDSSSGGDGYTF. The CDR3 DNA reads TGTGACAGCAGCTCAGGAGGGGATGGCTACACCTTC.

This clonotype was recorded at least ten times. This chain connects TRBV7-9 to TRBJ2-7; D unresolved. The germline CDR1 and CDR2 sequences are SEHNR and FQNEAQ (reference sequence). CDR3 length: 12 amino acids. V dropped 4 bases and J dropped 6 bases, with 10 bases sitting between them. The CDR3 DNA follows: TGTGCCAGCAGCTCAGGTCAGCCCGAGCAGTACTTC. Protein sequence: CASSSGQPEQYF.

V and J are TRBV29-1 and TRBJ2-1, with TRBD1 as a possible D gene (5 bases). The CDR3 has 11 residues. V was trimmed by 7 bases and J by 5 bases, leaving 9 bases between them. Germline V gene sequence: CDR1 SQVTM, CDR2 ANQGSEA. CDR3 DNA sequence: TGCAGCGGGCTGACAGACAATGAGCAGTTCTTC. Amino acid sequence: CSGLTDNEQFF.

CDR3 sequence reads: CASSSTGQQPQHF. CDR3 in DNA: TGTGCCAGCAGTTCGACAGGTCAACAGCCCCAGCATTTT. The chain uses TRBV12-3 or TRBV12-4 and TRBJ1-5, with D maybe TRBD1 (6 bases). The V and J ends lost 4 bases and 7 bases respectively, with 11 bases between them. The CDR3 totals 13 residues.

This clonotype was recorded a few times. The CDR3 spells CASSPDSLLNTEAFF. The CDR3 DNA reads as TGTGCCAGCAGCCCCGACAGCCTGTTGAACACTGAAGCTTTCTTT. The chain links TRBV14 to TRBJ1-1, with a possible D match to TRBD1 (5 bases). The length of the CDR3 is 15 residues. Trimming stripped 4 bases from V and 0 bases from J, with 12 bases between. Germline CDR1 and CDR2: SGHDN and FVKESK.

In its sample, this clonotype was seen a few times. The chain carries TRBV20-1 and TRBJ1-4; D is perhaps TRBD1 (6 bases). The V gene's germline CDR1 is DFQATT and CDR2 SNEGSKA (reference sequence). The CDR3 contains 16 residues. V gave up 0 bases and J gave up 3 bases, with 14 bases separating them. The CDR3 DNA sequence: TGCAGTGCTAGAGATTTAGCAGGGGACTCTAATGAAAAACTGTTTTTT. Its translation: CSARDLAGDSNEKLFF.

This clonotype has at least ten counts. One end of the junction does not line up with germline, which may come from a read error. The J gene is TRBJ2-5, the V gene TRBV20-1; possibly TRBD1 for D (6 bases). The germline CDR1 and CDR2 sequences are DFQATT and SNEGSKA (reference sequence). This CDR3 has 14 residues. CDR3 DNA sequence: TGCAGTGCTCGAGAGTCCGGGACAAAAGAGACCCAGTACTTC. Protein product: CSARESGTKETQYF.

To note about this clonotype: A much larger clonotype is one base distant, so this may be a read error. CDR3 residues: CASSGITGLGETQYF. Written as DNA, the CDR3 is TGTGCCAGCAGTGGTATAACGGGACTTGGGGAGACCCAGTACTTC. The rearrangement links TRBV2 to TRBJ2-5, with TRBD2 as a possible D gene (6 bases). The V end was cut by 4 bases, the J end by 5 bases, with 17 bases between. CDR1 is SNHLY, CDR2 FYNNEI, per germline. CDR3 length equals 15 residues. Together with reference TRBV2 and TRBJ2-5, the CDR3 gives the full variable domain: EPEVTQTPSHQVTQMGQEVILRCVPISNHLYFYWYRQILGQKVEFLVSFYNNEISEKSEIFDDQFSVERPDGSNFTLKIRSTKLEDSAMYFCASSGITGLGETQYFGPGTRLLVL.

CDR3 bases: TGTGCCAGCACCTTAGACAGGGATGGCTACACCTTC. It yields the protein CASTLDRDGYTF. J is TRBJ1-2 and V is TRBV6-6; 7 nucleotides align to TRBD1. The CDR3 has 12 amino acids. V trimming: 7 bases; J trimming: 6 bases; junction bases outside the gene matches: 5. Looked up from germline, CDR1 is MNHNY and CDR2 is SVGAGI (reference sequence).

V and J are TRBV11-2 and TRBJ2-2; 13 bases align to TRBD2. The CDR3 runs to 17 residues. The germline gives CDR1 SGHAT, CDR2 FQNNGV. Trimming at V came to 5 bases and at J to 2 bases, leaving 5 bases not matched to a gene. The CDR3 reads CASSHRTSGRNTGELFF. The CDR3 coding sequence is TGTGCCAGCAGCCATCGGACTAGCGGGAGAAACACCGGGGAGCTGTTTTTT.

This clonotype has only a few counts. The chain carries TRBV4-1 and TRBJ2-2; unclear D gene. CDR1 and CDR2 (germline): MGHRA, YSYEKL. The CDR3 contains 14 residues. V was trimmed by 0 bases and J by 4 bases, leaving 6 bases between them. The DNA of the CDR3 is TGCGCCAGCAGCCAAGATGTGGGCACCGGGGAGCTGTTTTTT. Translating it yields CASSQDVGTGELFF.

V and J are TRBV7-6 and TRBJ2-3; unclear D gene. The CDR3 consists of 12 residues. CDR1 and CDR2 (germline): SGHVS, FNYEAQ. Trimming pared 6 bases from V and 2 bases from J, leaving 6 bases between. The chain's CDR3 is CASRPPTDTQYF. DNA for the CDR3: TGTGCCAGCAGGCCCCCCACAGATACGCAGTATTTT.

The J gene is TRBJ2-1, the V gene TRBV10-3, with 10 bases matching TRBD1. This CDR3 spans 14 amino acids. The germline V gene encodes CDR1 ENHRY and CDR2 SYGVKD. V shed 7 bases, J shed 8 bases, and the junction held 8 bases outside the gene matches. CDR3 nucleotide sequence: TGTGCCATCACCGGGACAGGGGTGGGGGATGAGCAGTTCTTC. Encoded protein: CAITGTGVGDEQFF.

V is TRBV13 and J is TRBJ1-1; TRBD1 might be the D (5 bases). V was clipped by 5 bases and J by 9 bases, with 13 bases between them. The germline CDR1 and CDR2 sequences are PRHDT and FYEKMQ (reference sequence). The CDR3 loop spans 12 amino acids. The CDR3 DNA reads as TGTGCCAGCAGCAGAGGGACGGAAAAAGCTTTCTTT. Amino acid sequence: CASSRGTEKAFF.

A remark on this clonotype: Since a much larger clone is just one base distant, this may be a read error. This chain joins TRBV2 and TRBJ2-7, with 7 bases aligning to TRBD1. Germline values: CDR1 SNHLY, CDR2 FYNNEI. This CDR3 comprises 13 residues. CDR3 amino acids: CASSAAGGNEQCF. The DNA for the CDR3 is TGTGCCAGCAGTGCGGCAGGGGGAAACGAGCAGTGCTTC.

V and J are TRBV14 and TRBJ1-1; D is perhaps TRBD1 (5 bases). The CDR3 has 15 residues. Deletions cut 0 bases from V and 4 bases from J, with 12 bases between. In germline, CDR1 is SGHDN, CDR2 FVKESK. Here the CDR3 reads CASSQETGDFTEAFF. The CDR3, as DNA: TGTGCCAGCAGCCAAGAGACGGGGGACTTCACTGAAGCTTTCTTT.

Note on this clonotype: A much more abundant neighbour one base away suggests this may be a read error. This chain uses TRBV12-3 or TRBV12-4 with TRBJ1-1, with D hard to call. The CDR3 sequence is 13 residues long. CDR3 region: CASSQERNAEAFF. The CDR3 DNA reads TGCGCCAGCAGCCAAGAGAGGAACGCTGAAGCTTTCTTT.

This clonotype was seen many times. This chain joins TRBV5-1 and TRBJ2-7, with unresolved D. The CDR3 is 13 amino acids. Trimming pared 0 bases from V and 3 bases from J, leaving 7 bases between. Germline assignment: CDR1 SGHRS and CDR2 YFSETQ. CDR3 bases: TGCGCCAGCAGCTTGGACGGGCGCTACGAGCAGTACTTC. As protein: CASSLDGRYEQYF.

This chain joins TRBV7-2 and TRBJ2-2; a possible D gene is TRBD2 (5 bases). Germline values: CDR1 SGHTA, CDR2 FQGNSA. CDR3 length: 14 amino acids. Trimming took 4 bases from V and 6 from J, leaving 12 bases between them. The CDR3: CASSSDIGAGELFF. In nucleotides, the CDR3 is TGTGCCAGCAGCTCCGACATCGGGGCCGGGGAGCTGTTTTTT.

This clonotype came up a few times. This sequence joins TRBV7-6 and TRBJ2-5; D is unclear. Looked up from germline, CDR1 is SGHVS and CDR2 is FNYEAQ. The CDR3 totals 14 residues. The V gene lost 4 bases and the J gene lost 3 bases, with 12 bases spanning the gap. CDR3 residues: CASSSPRPKETQYF. The DNA of the CDR3 is TGTGCCAGCAGCTCTCCGAGACCCAAAGAGACCCAGTACTTC.